This T cell receptor beta chain appears in the sequencing data of a study of cytotoxic CD8 clonotypes in ibrutinib-treated CLL. Repertoires were generated with immunoSEQ multiplex PCR, while TCRdb's copy carries only in-frame clones and drops some. The sample lists about 160,000 clones, 84% occurring once. This CDR3 spans 16 amino acids. Trimming took 0 bases from V and 0 from J, leaving 9 bases between them. The germline V gene encodes CDR1 LGHNA and CDR2 YNFKEQ. This specimen consisted of PBMCs, obtained after 24 months of ibrutinib treatment. This receptor was identified in a human donor with chronic lymphocytic leukemia. The chain is built from TRBV4-2 and TRBJ1-5, with no clear D. CDR3 in DNA: TGTGCCAGCAGCCAAGACGTGGCTTATAGCAATCAGCCCCAGCATTTT. Protein product: CASSQDVAYSNQPQHF.